A selection of T cell receptor beta chains follows, all from one sample in a study of graft-versus-host responses after intestinal transplantation. Antigens for these TCRs are unknown. The method was immunoSEQ multiplex PCR; TCRdb's version includes in-frame clones alone and lacks a portion of them. The repertoire holds tens of thousands of clones, roughly 95% seen once, with roughly 0.58% in the top ten. The source was unstimulated CD8+ T cells sorted from spleen or lymph node cells, collected before transplant. The receptor set was obtained from a human donor who was the organ donor for an intestinal transplant. The CDR3 runs from the conserved cysteine through the conserved F or W. Fields, in order: J gene, D gene, clone size, V gene, CDR3 protein, CDR3 DNA. The D gene is left open where the match is weak. Clone size is not always given. Where it is, it says once, few, many or a class for expanded clones.

j_call: TRBJ2-2; d_call: -; clone_size: -; v_call: TRBV13; cdr3_aa: CASVFGGRGGELFF; cdr3_nt: TGTGCCAGCGTTTTCGGGGGGCGTGGCGGGGAGCTGTTTTTT
j_call: TRBJ1-5; d_call: -; clone_size: -; v_call: TRBV11-2; cdr3_aa: CASSLLGPNQPQHF; cdr3_nt: TGTGCCAGCAGCTTGCTGGGGCCCAATCAGCCCCAGCATTTT
j_call: TRBJ2-7; d_call: TRBD2; clone_size: once; v_call: TRBV9; cdr3_aa: CASSVSGGPDYEQYF; cdr3_nt: TGTGCCAGCAGCGTCTCGGGGGGGCCGGACTACGAGCAGTACTTC
j_call: TRBJ1-2; d_call: -; clone_size: -; v_call: TRBV5-6; cdr3_aa: CASSFDSDNYGYTF; cdr3_nt: TGTGCCAGCAGCTTCGATTCAGATAACTATGGCTACACCTTC
j_call: TRBJ2-7; d_call: -; clone_size: once; v_call: TRBV10-2; cdr3_aa: CASSSGHRWEQYF; cdr3_nt: TGCGCCAGCAGTTCGGGACATCGGTGGGAGCAGTACTTC
j_call: TRBJ2-3; d_call: TRBD1; clone_size: -; v_call: TRBV5-8; cdr3_aa: CASSLTGNGTGPMRGTQYF; cdr3_nt: TGTGCCAGCAGCCTGACAGGAAACGGGACAGGGCCGATGAGGGGTACGCAGTATTTT
j_call: TRBJ2-7; d_call: -; clone_size: few; v_call: TRBV7-9; cdr3_aa: CASSLNRVEQYF; cdr3_nt: TGTGCCAGCAGCCTTAACAGGGTCGAGCAGTACTTC
j_call: TRBJ2-7; d_call: -; clone_size: -; v_call: TRBV6-5; cdr3_aa: CASSYGTTPYEQYF; cdr3_nt: TGTGCCAGCAGTTACGGTACGACGCCCTACGAGCAGTACTTC
j_call: TRBJ2-1; d_call: TRBD2; clone_size: -; v_call: TRBV9; cdr3_aa: CASSVTSGGGNEQFF; cdr3_nt: TGTGCCAGCAGCGTCACTAGCGGGGGAGGAAATGAGCAGTTCTTC
j_call: TRBJ2-5; d_call: TRBD2; clone_size: -; v_call: TRBV9; cdr3_aa: CASSVGSSGQETQYF; cdr3_nt: TGTGCCAGCAGCGTGGGTTCTAGCGGGCAAGAGACCCAGTACTTC
j_call: TRBJ2-3; d_call: -; clone_size: -; v_call: TRBV2; cdr3_aa: CASSDTEASTDTQYF; cdr3_nt: TGTGCCAGCAGTGATACGGAAGCGAGCACAGATACGCAGTATTTT
j_call: TRBJ2-3; d_call: -; clone_size: -; v_call: TRBV5-8; cdr3_aa: CASSFGTDTQYF; cdr3_nt: TGTGCCAGCAGCTTCGGGACAGATACGCAGTATTTT
j_call: TRBJ1-6; d_call: TRBD1; clone_size: -; v_call: TRBV4-2; cdr3_aa: CASSHGQGTDSPLHF; cdr3_nt: TGTGCCAGCAGCCATGGACAGGGGACAGATTCACCCCTCCACTTT
j_call: TRBJ1-4; d_call: -; clone_size: once; v_call: TRBV11-2; cdr3_aa: CASSLLVGEKLFF; cdr3_nt: TGTGCCAGCAGCCTCCTGGTGGGGGAAAAACTGTTTTTT
j_call: TRBJ2-7; d_call: TRBD1; clone_size: -; v_call: TRBV12-5; cdr3_aa: CASGLVDRVIYEQYF; cdr3_nt: TGTGCTAGTGGTTTGGTGGACAGGGTAATCTACGAGCAGTACTTC
j_call: TRBJ2-7; d_call: -; clone_size: -; v_call: TRBV7-9; cdr3_aa: CASSPPGAGSYEQYF; cdr3_nt: TGTGCCAGCAGCCCACCAGGGGCAGGGTCCTACGAGCAGTACTTC
j_call: TRBJ2-1; d_call: -; clone_size: -; v_call: TRBV10-3; cdr3_aa: CAISASGNEQFF; cdr3_nt: TGTGCCATCAGTGCCAGCGGAAATGAGCAGTTCTTC
j_call: TRBJ2-2; d_call: -; clone_size: -; v_call: TRBV4-1; cdr3_aa: CASSLTWLDTGELFF; cdr3_nt: TGCGCCAGCAGCCTCACCTGGCTCGACACCGGGGAGCTGTTTTTT
j_call: TRBJ2-6; d_call: -; clone_size: once; v_call: TRBV5-3; cdr3_aa: CARSFARKAGANVLTF; cdr3_nt: TGTGCCAGAAGCTTTGCCAGGAAGGCTGGGGCCAACGTCCTGACTTTC
j_call: TRBJ2-2; d_call: -; clone_size: -; v_call: TRBV5-1; cdr3_aa: CASSLVDGELFF; cdr3_nt: TGCGCCAGCAGCTTGGTAGACGGGGAGCTGTTTTTT
j_call: TRBJ2-6; d_call: -; clone_size: -; v_call: TRBV7-7; cdr3_aa: CASSYPQMSIQTGANVLTF; cdr3_nt: TGTGCTAGCAGCTACCCTCAGATGAGTATACAAACGGGGGCCAACGTCCTGACTTTC
j_call: TRBJ2-7; d_call: -; clone_size: -; v_call: TRBV21-1; cdr3_aa: CASSKAPPRQYYEQYF; cdr3_nt: TGTGCCAGCAGCAAAGCCCCTCCGCGACAGTACTACGAGCAGTACTTC
j_call: TRBJ1-5; d_call: -; clone_size: -; v_call: TRBV4-1; cdr3_aa: CASSQVWVGNQPQHF; cdr3_nt: TGCGCCAGCAGCCAAGTTTGGGTGGGGAATCAGCCCCAGCATTTT
j_call: TRBJ1-1; d_call: TRBD1; clone_size: -; v_call: TRBV6-5; cdr3_aa: CASSLDRGTEAFF; cdr3_nt: TGTGCCAGCAGTCTCGACAGGGGCACTGAAGCTTTCTTT
j_call: TRBJ2-3; d_call: -; clone_size: -; v_call: TRBV19; cdr3_aa: CASSRMVVNPTDTQYF; cdr3_nt: TGTGCCAGTAGTCGAATGGTCGTAAACCCCACAGATACGCAGTATTTT
j_call: TRBJ2-3; d_call: TRBD2; clone_size: -; v_call: TRBV5-1; cdr3_aa: CASSPRTRSTDTQYF; cdr3_nt: TGCGCCAGCAGCCCCCGGACTAGAAGCACAGATACGCAGTATTTT
j_call: TRBJ1-6; d_call: -; clone_size: -; v_call: TRBV5-3; cdr3_aa: CARRQARGGNSPLHF; cdr3_nt: TGTGCCAGAAGACAAGCGCGGGGCGGAAATTCACCCCTCCACTTT
j_call: TRBJ1-1; d_call: -; clone_size: -; v_call: TRBV13; cdr3_aa: CASSSGTDGTEAFF; cdr3_nt: TGTGCCAGCAGCTCCGGGACCGATGGTACTGAAGCTTTCTTT
j_call: TRBJ2-2; d_call: -; clone_size: once; v_call: TRBV9; cdr3_aa: CASSPDRGRGPYTGELFF; cdr3_nt: TGTGCCAGCAGCCCAGACCGCGGCCGGGGGCCCTACACCGGGGAGCTGTTTTTT
j_call: TRBJ2-3; d_call: TRBD2; clone_size: -; v_call: TRBV5-8; cdr3_aa: CASSQSSGGTDTQYF; cdr3_nt: TGTGCCAGCAGCCAATCTAGCGGGGGCACAGATACGCAGTATTTT
j_call: TRBJ1-2; d_call: -; clone_size: -; v_call: TRBV14; cdr3_aa: CASSLIDGRLYGYTF; cdr3_nt: TGTGCCAGCAGCCTCATAGACGGACGGCTCTATGGCTACACCTTC
j_call: TRBJ1-1; d_call: TRBD1; clone_size: -; v_call: TRBV19; cdr3_aa: CASSPTGVGPQNTEAFF; cdr3_nt: TGTGCCAGTAGCCCAACAGGGGTGGGTCCCCAGAACACTGAAGCTTTCTTT
j_call: TRBJ1-2; d_call: TRBD1; clone_size: -; v_call: TRBV15; cdr3_aa: CATSTTTGDYGYTF; cdr3_nt: TGCGCCACATCTACCACGACAGGGGACTATGGCTACACCTTC
j_call: TRBJ2-1; d_call: -; clone_size: -; v_call: TRBV4-1; cdr3_aa: CASSQEPRTVSYNEQFF; cdr3_nt: TGCGCCAGCAGCCAAGAACCCAGGACAGTATCCTACAATGAGCAGTTCTTC
j_call: TRBJ2-7; d_call: TRBD1; clone_size: -; v_call: TRBV27; cdr3_aa: CASSPTQGAGYEQYF; cdr3_nt: TGTGCCAGCAGTCCCACCCAGGGGGCAGGTTACGAGCAGTACTTC
j_call: TRBJ2-5; d_call: -; clone_size: once; v_call: TRBV9; cdr3_aa: CASWPGVGETQYF; cdr3_nt: TGTGCCTCCTGGCCGGGGGTTGGAGAGACCCAGTACTTC
j_call: TRBJ1-5; d_call: TRBD1; clone_size: -; v_call: TRBV7-9; cdr3_aa: CASSFQTGNSNQPQHF; cdr3_nt: TGTGCCAGCAGCTTCCAGACAGGGAACAGCAATCAGCCCCAGCATTTT
j_call: TRBJ2-5; d_call: TRBD2; clone_size: -; v_call: TRBV7-2; cdr3_aa: CASSLWASGSTRETQYF; cdr3_nt: TGTGCCAGCAGCTTATGGGCTAGCGGGTCGACCCGAGAGACCCAGTACTTC
j_call: TRBJ2-1; d_call: TRBD2; clone_size: -; v_call: TRBV29-1; cdr3_aa: CSADTSGGSYNEQFF; cdr3_nt: TGCAGCGCTGATACTAGCGGGGGCTCCTACAATGAGCAGTTCTTC
j_call: TRBJ1-1; d_call: -; clone_size: once; v_call: TRBV9; cdr3_aa: CASSVVVGLNTEAFF; cdr3_nt: TGTGCCAGCAGCGTAGTCGTCGGCTTGAACACTGAAGCTTTCTTT
j_call: TRBJ1-3; d_call: -; clone_size: -; v_call: TRBV7-9; cdr3_aa: CASSLDRARHTIYF; cdr3_nt: TGTGCCAGCAGCTTAGACAGAGCGAGGCACACCATATATTTT
j_call: TRBJ2-2; d_call: -; clone_size: once; v_call: TRBV29-1; cdr3_aa: CSVAAGTNTGELFF; cdr3_nt: TGCAGCGTTGCGGCGGGAACGAACACCGGGGAGCTGTTTTTT
j_call: TRBJ2-2; d_call: -; clone_size: -; v_call: TRBV7-7; cdr3_aa: CASSLDTGQTGELFF; cdr3_nt: TGTGCTAGCAGCTTGGATACGGGGCAGACCGGGGAGCTGTTTTTT
j_call: TRBJ2-3; d_call: TRBD2; clone_size: -; v_call: TRBV5-8; cdr3_aa: CASSLSLAGPVTDTQYF; cdr3_nt: TGTGCCAGCAGCTTGAGTCTAGCGGGCCCCGTCACAGATACGCAGTATTTT
j_call: TRBJ2-5; d_call: TRBD1; clone_size: -; v_call: TRBV4-1; cdr3_aa: CASRAGGGSGETQYF; cdr3_nt: TGCGCCAGCAGGGCAGGGGGCGGGTCTGGGGAGACCCAGTACTTC
j_call: TRBJ1-3; d_call: TRBD1; clone_size: -; v_call: TRBV7-2; cdr3_aa: CASSIDRGSGNTIYF; cdr3_nt: TGTGCCAGCAGCATAGACAGGGGCTCTGGAAACACCATATATTTT
j_call: TRBJ2-4; d_call: -; clone_size: -; v_call: TRBV11-2; cdr3_aa: CASSLVQGKGAKNIQYF; cdr3_nt: TGTGCCAGCAGCTTAGTACAAGGGAAAGGAGCCAAAAACATTCAGTACTTC
j_call: TRBJ2-7; d_call: -; clone_size: -; v_call: TRBV6-6; cdr3_aa: CASSWADKDEQYF; cdr3_nt: TGTGCCAGCAGTTGGGCGGATAAGGACGAGCAGTACTTC
j_call: TRBJ2-2; d_call: -; clone_size: -; v_call: TRBV15; cdr3_aa: CATSRDWGGGALSTGELFF; cdr3_nt: TGTGCCACCAGCAGAGATTGGGGAGGGGGCGCTTTGAGCACCGGGGAGCTGTTTTTT
j_call: TRBJ2-7; d_call: TRBD1; clone_size: -; v_call: TRBV7-3; cdr3_aa: CASSQTGGSNEQYF; cdr3_nt: TGTGCCAGCAGCCAAACAGGGGGCTCCAACGAGCAGTACTTC
j_call: TRBJ2-7; d_call: TRBD2; clone_size: few; v_call: TRBV6-5; cdr3_aa: CASSQRQGGYEQYF; cdr3_nt: TGTGCCAGCAGTCAACGGCAGGGAGGGTACGAGCAGTACTTC
j_call: TRBJ2-3; d_call: -; clone_size: -; v_call: TRBV6-5; cdr3_aa: CASRLRPAADTQYF; cdr3_nt: TGTGCCAGCAGGCTCAGACCGGCCGCAGATACGCAGTATTTT
j_call: TRBJ2-1; d_call: -; clone_size: -; v_call: TRBV7-9; cdr3_aa: CASSSSRLGYYNEQFF; cdr3_nt: TGTGCCAGCAGCTCATCGCGCCTGGGCTATTACAATGAGCAGTTCTTC
j_call: TRBJ1-4; d_call: -; clone_size: -; v_call: TRBV7-6; cdr3_aa: CASSFHLFF; cdr3_nt: TGTGCCAGCAGCTTCCATCTGTTTTTT
j_call: TRBJ2-1; d_call: TRBD2; clone_size: -; v_call: TRBV2; cdr3_aa: CASRPGTMNEQFF; cdr3_nt: TGTGCCAGCAGGCCCGGGACTATGAATGAGCAGTTCTTC